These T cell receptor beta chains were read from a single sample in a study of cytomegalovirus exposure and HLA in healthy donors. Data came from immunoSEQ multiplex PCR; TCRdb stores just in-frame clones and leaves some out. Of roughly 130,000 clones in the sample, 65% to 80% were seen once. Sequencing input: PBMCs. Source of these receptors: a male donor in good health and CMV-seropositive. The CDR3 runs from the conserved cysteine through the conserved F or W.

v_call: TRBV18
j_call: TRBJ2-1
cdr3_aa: CASSQNRLAGVSFNEQFF

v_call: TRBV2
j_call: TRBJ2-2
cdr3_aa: CASSRGLAANTGELFF

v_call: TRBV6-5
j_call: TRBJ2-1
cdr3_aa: CASSYSEGLTGQFF

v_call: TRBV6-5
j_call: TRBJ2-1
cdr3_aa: CASTLAGVPGQQFF

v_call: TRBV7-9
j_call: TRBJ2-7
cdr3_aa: CASSLSGFGEQYF

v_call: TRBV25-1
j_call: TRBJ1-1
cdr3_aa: CASSILGQNTEAFF

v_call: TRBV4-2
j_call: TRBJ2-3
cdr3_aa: CASSQKNHRDRGETDTQYF

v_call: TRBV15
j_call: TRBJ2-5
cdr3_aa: CATSRDSGETQYF

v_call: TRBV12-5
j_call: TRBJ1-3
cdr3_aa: CASGRTGGTHTIYF

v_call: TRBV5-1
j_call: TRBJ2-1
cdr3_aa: CASSLGLAIHEQFF

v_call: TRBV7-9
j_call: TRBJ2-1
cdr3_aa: CSSSSGFSEQFF

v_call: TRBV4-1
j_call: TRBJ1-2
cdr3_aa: CASSLPGNGYPF

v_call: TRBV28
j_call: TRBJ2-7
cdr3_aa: CASSRNRGSFYEQYF

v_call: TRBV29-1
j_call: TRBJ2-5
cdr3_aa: CSVDWGSRGVETQYF

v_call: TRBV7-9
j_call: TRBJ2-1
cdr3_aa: CASSLASSSGGPNEQFF

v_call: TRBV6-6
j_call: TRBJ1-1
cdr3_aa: CASSSPGLRNTEAFF

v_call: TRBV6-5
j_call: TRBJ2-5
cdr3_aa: CASSGQGQTQYF

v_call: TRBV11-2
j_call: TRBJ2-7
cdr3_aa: CASSLAYEQYF

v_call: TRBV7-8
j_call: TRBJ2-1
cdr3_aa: CASSLIPAGHNNEQFF

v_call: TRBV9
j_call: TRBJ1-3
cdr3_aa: CASTGTSGNTIYF

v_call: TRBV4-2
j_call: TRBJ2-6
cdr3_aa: CASSPTDFSGANVLTF

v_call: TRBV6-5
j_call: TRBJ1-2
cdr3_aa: CASSLQDPNYGYTF

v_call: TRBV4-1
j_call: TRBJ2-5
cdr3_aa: CASSQELSGTGGETQYF

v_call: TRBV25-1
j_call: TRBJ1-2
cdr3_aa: CASSEFGVGQGYGYTF

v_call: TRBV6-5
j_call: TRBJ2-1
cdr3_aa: CASSYAESSYNEQFF

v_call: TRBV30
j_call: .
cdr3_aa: CAWSAGQGTHYEQYF

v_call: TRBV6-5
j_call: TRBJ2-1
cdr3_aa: CASTPGASWGDEQFF

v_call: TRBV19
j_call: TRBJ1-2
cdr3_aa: CASTQPLLANYGYTF

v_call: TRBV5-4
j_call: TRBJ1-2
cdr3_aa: CASSLSASGYGYTF

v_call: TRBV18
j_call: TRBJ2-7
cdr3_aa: CASSPLGQGGHEQYF

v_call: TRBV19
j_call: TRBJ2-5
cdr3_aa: CASSIGTRQYF

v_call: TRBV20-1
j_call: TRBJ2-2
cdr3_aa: CSAKETGELFF

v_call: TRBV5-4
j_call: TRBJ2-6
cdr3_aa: CASRLGSSGANVLTF

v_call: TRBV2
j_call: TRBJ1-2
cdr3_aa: CASSEGGGGLNYGYTF

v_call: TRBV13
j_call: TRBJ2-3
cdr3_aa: CASSGPGTTSTDTQYF

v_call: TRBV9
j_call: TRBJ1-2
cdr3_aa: CASSQGGYGYTF

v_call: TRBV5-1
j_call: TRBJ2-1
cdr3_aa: CASSLVSGVSYNEQFF

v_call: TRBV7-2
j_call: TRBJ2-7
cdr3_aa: CASSQGIAGGLDEQYF